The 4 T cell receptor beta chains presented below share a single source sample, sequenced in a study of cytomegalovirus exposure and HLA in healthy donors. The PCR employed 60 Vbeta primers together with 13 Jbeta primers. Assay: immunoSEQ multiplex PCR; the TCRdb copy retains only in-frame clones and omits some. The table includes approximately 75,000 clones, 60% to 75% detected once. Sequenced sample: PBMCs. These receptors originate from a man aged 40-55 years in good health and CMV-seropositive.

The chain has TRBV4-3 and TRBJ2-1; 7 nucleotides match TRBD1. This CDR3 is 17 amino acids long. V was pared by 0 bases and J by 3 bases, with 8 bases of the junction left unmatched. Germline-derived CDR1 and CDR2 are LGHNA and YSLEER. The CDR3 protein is CASSQDRSRGFYNEQFF. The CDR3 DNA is TGCGCCAGCAGCCAAGATCGGAGCAGGGGGTTCTACAATGAGCAGTTCTTC.

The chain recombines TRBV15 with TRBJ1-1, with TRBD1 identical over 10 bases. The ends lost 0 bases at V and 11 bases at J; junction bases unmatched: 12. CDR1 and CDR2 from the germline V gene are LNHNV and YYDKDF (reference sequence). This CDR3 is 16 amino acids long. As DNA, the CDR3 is TGTGCCACCAGCAGAGATTTGGGACAGGGGTCGGGTGTGGCTTTCTTT. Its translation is CATSRDLGQGSGVAFF.

In nucleotides, the CDR3 is TGTGCCAGCAGTGACATTTGGGGACATGAGGAAACAGATACGCAGTATTTT. It specifies CASSDIWGHEETDTQYF. The chain joins TRBV6-1 to TRBJ2-3; tentatively, D is TRBD1 (6 bases). The germline CDR1 and CDR2 sequences are MNHNS and SASEGT. This CDR3 region has 17 residues. V lost 3 bases and J 3 bases, leaving 19 bases between the germline ends.

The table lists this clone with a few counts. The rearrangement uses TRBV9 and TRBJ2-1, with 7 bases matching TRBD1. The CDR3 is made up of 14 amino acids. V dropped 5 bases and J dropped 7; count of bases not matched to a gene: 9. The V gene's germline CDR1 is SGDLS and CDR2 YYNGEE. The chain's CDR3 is CASRYRDSVNEQFF. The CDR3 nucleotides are TGTGCCAGCAGGTACCGGGACAGCGTAAATGAGCAGTTCTTC. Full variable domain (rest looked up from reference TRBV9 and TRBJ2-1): DSGVTQTPKHLITATGQRVTLRCSPRSGDLSVYWYQQSLDQGLQFLIQYYNGEERAKGNILERFSAQQFPDLHSELNLSSLELGDSALYFCASRYRDSVNEQFFGPGTRLTVL.